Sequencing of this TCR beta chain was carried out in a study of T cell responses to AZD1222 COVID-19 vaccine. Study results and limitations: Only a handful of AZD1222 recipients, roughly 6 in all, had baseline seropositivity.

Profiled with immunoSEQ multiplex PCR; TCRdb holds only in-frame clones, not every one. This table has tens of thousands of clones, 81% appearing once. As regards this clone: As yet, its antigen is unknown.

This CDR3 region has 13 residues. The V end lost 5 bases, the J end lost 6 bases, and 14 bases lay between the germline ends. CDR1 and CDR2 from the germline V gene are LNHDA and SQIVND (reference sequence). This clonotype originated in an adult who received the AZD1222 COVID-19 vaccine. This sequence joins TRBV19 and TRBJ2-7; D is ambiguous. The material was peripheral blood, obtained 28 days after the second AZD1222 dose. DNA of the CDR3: TGTGCCAGTAGTGCCCGTGGGTTGGGCGAGCAGTACTTC. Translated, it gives CASSARGLGEQYF.